The present T cell receptor beta chain was sequenced within a study of blood T cell repertoires in COVID-19. On the study more broadly: Sites across the United States, Italy and Spain contributed samples from acute and convalescent COVID-19.

V lost 4 bases to trimming and J lost 1 base, with 13 bases between them. This CDR3 contains 15 residues. CDR1 and CDR2 from the germline V gene are LGHDT and YNNKEL (reference sequence). The table came from immunoSEQ multiplex PCR; TCRdb's copy has only in-frame clones and leaves some out. The sample lists roughly 250,000 clones; 75% to 95% were seen once. This chain uses TRBV3-1 (or the pseudogene TRBV3-2) with TRBJ1-1, with unresolved D. The sample taken for sequencing was PBMCs or T cells enriched from blood (not recorded which). The receptor was derived from a woman younger than 35 who had recovered from COVID-19. In DNA, the CDR3 is TGTGCCAGCAGCCCGAGCTTGGTTACGAACACTGAAGCTTTCTTT. The encoded protein is CASSPSLVTNTEAFF.